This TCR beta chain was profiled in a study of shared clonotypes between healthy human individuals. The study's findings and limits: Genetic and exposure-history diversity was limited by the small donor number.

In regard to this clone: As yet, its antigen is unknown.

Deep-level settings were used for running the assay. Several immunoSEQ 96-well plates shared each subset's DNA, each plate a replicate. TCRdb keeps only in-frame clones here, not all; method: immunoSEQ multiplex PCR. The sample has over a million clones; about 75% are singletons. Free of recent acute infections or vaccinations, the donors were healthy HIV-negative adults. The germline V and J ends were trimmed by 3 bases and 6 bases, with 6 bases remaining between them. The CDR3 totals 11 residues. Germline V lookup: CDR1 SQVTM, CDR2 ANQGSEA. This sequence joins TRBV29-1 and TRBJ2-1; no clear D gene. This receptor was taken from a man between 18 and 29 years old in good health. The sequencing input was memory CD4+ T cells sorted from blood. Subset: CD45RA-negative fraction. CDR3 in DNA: TGCAGCGTTGAGGTCTTCAATGAGCAGTTCTTC. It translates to CSVEVFNEQFF.